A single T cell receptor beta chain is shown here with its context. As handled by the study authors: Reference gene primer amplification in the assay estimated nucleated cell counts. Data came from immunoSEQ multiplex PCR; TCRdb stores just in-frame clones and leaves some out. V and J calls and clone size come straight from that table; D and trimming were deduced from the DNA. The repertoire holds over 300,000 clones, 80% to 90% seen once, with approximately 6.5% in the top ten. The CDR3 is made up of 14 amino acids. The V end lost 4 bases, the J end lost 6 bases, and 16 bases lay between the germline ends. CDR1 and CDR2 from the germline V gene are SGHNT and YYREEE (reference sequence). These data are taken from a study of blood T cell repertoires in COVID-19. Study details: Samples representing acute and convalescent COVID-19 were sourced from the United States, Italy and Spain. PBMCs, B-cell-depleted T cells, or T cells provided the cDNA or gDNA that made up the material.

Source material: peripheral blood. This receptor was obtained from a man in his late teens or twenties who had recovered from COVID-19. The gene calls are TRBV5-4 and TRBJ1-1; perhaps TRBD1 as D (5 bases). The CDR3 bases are TGTGCCAGCAGCCCTGGCGGGGCTGGGGCTGAAGCTTTCTTT. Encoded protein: CASSPGGAGAEAFF. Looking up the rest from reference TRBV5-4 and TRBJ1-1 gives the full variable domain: ETGVTQSPTHLIKTRGQQVTLRCSSQSGHNTVSWYQQALGQGPQFIFQYYREEENGRGNFPPRFSGLQFPNYSSELNVNALELDDSALYLCASSPGGAGAEAFFGQGTRLTVV.